This T cell receptor (beta chain) was obtained from a study of cytomegalovirus exposure and HLA in healthy donors. 60 Vbeta and 13 Jbeta primers were used in PCR. TCRdb's table, derived via immunoSEQ multiplex PCR, lists solely in-frame clones and lacks some. Among about 120,000 clones, roughly 76% were seen once, and the ten largest hold around 12%. General observations from the study: Most of the TCR beta V segments (in an earlier analysis) were productive either about 87% or about 30% of the time. The authors enumerated over 150 TCR beta chains as linked to cytomegalovirus. By a later analysis, the bulk of CMV-associated TCR beta chains appeared HLA-restricted.

The germline gives CDR1 GTSNPN, CDR2 SVGIG (reference sequence). V lost 6 bases and J 0 bases, leaving 12 bases between the germline ends. The CDR3 has 14 amino acids. For this clone: Its antigen remains unidentified.

The clonotype comes from a woman aged 40 to 50 in good health and CMV-seropositive. V is TRBV30 and J is TRBJ1-3; no definite D call. Specimen: PBMCs. The CDR3 DNA is TGTGCCTGTTGGTCATGGAGCTCTGGAAACACCATATATTTT. This sequence encodes CACWSWSSGNTIYF. Full variable domain (remainder filled in from reference TRBV30 and TRBJ1-3): SQTIHQWPATLVQPVGSPLSLECTVEGTSNPNLYWYRQAAGRGLQLLFYSVGIGQISSEVPQNLSASRPQDRQFILSSKKLLLSDSGFYLCACWSWSSGNTIYFGEGSWLTVV.